The TCR beta chain under discussion was sequenced for a study of shared clonotypes between healthy human individuals. Study background: Aged between 18 and 49, the donors were a couple of women and a few men.

CDR1 and CDR2 from the germline V gene are MNHEY and SVGAGI. V shed 5 bases and J 3 bases; nucleotides not matched to a gene: 7. The CDR3 covers 14 residues. The data were produced by immunoSEQ multiplex PCR, yet TCRdb's version contains in-frame clones alone and is incomplete. The repertoire consists of some 2,000,000 clones, with about 94% occurring once and the leading ten covering 0.85% to 1.3%. Naive CD8 cells lacked CD45RO, underwent positive selection for CCR7 and left out terminally differentiated effector memory CD45RA+ cells. This chain uses TRBV6-5 with TRBJ2-7, with 7 bases that match TRBD2. The source material was naive CD8+ T cells sorted from blood. The receptor's source is a man between 18 and 29 years old in good health. Here the CDR3 DNA reads TGTGCCAGCAGTCCCAGACTAGCACGCTACGAGCAGTACTTC. This sequence encodes CASSPRLARYEQYF.